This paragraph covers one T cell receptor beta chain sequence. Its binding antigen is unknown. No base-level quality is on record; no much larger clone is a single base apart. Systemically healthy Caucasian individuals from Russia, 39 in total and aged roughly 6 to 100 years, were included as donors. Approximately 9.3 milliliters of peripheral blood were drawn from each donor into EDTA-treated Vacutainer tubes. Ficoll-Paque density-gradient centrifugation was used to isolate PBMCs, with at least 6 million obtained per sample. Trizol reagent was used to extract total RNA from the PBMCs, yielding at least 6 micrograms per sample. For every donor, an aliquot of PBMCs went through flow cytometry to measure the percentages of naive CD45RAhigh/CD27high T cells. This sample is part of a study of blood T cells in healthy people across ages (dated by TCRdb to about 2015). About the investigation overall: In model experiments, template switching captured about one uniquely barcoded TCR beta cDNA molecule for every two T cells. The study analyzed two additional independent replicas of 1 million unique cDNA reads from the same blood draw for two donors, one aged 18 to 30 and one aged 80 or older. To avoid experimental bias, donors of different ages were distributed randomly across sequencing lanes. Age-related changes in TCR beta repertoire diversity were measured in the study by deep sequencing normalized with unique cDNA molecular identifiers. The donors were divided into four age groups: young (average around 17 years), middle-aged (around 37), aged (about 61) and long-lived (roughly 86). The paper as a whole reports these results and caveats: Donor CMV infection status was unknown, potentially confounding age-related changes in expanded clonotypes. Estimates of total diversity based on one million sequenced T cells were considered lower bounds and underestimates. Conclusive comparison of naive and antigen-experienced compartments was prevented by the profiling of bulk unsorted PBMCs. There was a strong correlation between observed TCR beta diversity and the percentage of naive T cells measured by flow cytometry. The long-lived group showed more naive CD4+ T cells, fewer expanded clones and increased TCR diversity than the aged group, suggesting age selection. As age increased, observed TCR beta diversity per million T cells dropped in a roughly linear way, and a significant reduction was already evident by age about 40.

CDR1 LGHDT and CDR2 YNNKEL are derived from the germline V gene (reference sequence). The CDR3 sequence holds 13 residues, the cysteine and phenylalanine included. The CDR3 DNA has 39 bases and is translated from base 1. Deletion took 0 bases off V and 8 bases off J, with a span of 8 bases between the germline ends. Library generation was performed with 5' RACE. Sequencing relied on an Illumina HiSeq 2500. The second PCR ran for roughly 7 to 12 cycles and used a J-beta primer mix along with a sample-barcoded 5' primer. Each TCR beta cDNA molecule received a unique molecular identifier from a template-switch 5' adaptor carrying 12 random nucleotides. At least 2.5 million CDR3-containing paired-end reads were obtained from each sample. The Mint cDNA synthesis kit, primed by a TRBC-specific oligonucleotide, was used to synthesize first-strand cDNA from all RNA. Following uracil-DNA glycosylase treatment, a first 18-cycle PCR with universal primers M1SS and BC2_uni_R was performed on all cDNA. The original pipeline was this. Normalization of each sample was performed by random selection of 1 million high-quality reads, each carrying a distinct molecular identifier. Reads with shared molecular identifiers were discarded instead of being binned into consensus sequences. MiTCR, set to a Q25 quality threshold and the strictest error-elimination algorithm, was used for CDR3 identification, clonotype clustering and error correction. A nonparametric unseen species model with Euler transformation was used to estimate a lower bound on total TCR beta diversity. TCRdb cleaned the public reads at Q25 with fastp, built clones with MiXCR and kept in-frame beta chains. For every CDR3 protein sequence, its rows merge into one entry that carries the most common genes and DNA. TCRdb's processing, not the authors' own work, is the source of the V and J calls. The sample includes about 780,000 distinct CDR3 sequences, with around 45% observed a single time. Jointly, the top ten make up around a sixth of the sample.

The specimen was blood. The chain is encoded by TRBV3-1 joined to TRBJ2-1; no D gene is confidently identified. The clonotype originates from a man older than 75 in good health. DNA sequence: TGTGCCAGCAGCCAAGATACCCTGGATGAGCAGTTCTTC. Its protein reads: CASSQDTLDEQFF.